This T cell receptor beta chain was identified in a study of OX40 agonist ivuxolimab in advanced cancers. The overall study: Patients with prior anti-PD-1, anti-PD-L1 or anti-CTLA-4 therapy were eligible; 40% had some.

TCRdb's table, derived via immunoSEQ multiplex PCR, lists solely in-frame clones and lacks some. The table includes 72,000 or so clones, 88% detected once. Germline V gene data show CDR1 as SGHDN and CDR2 as FVKESK. CDR3 size: 13 residues. With 5 bases removed from V and 3 bases from J, the gap between germline ends came to 11 bases. The clonotype comes from an adult with an advanced solid tumor such as melanoma, head and neck, liver or kidney cancer. Sequenced material: CD4+ or CD8+ T cells sorted from blood, taken in a trial of the OX40 agonist ivuxolimab. The rearrangement joins TRBV14 to TRBJ2-7, with D uncertain. CDR3 nucleotide sequence: TGTGCCAGCAGCACCGAGTACAGCTACGAGCAGTACTTC. Protein product: CASSTEYSYEQYF.